Listed below are T cell receptor beta chains from one sample, sequenced in a study of cytomegalovirus exposure and HLA in healthy donors. Sequencing used immunoSEQ multiplex PCR; TCRdb keeps in-frame clones, though not all of them. Among 70,000 to 95,000 clones listed, 75% to 85% were seen once. The sequencing input was PBMCs. Every receptor here comes from a middle-aged woman in good health and CMV-seropositive. Each CDR3 is given with its conserved first and last residue. The order of the fields is J gene, V gene, clone size, D gene, CDR3 DNA, CDR3 protein. A D gene is named only where the DNA matches it firmly. Some rows mark clone size as missing; the rest say once, few, many or name a class of expanded clone.

J gene: TRBJ2-6
V gene: TRBV6-5
clone size: -
D gene: -
CDR3 DNA: TGTGCCAGCAGACTACCAGGGTCTGGGGCCAACGTCCTGACTTTC
CDR3 protein: CASRLPGSGANVLTF

J gene: TRBJ2-2
V gene: TRBV9
clone size: -
D gene: -
CDR3 DNA: TGTGCCAGCAGCCCAGGGATGGAGAACACCGGGGAGCTGTTTTTT
CDR3 protein: CASSPGMENTGELFF

J gene: TRBJ1-1
V gene: TRBV19
clone size: -
D gene: -
CDR3 DNA: TGTGCCAGTAGTATAGGGGCATGGAACACTGAAGCTTTCTTT
CDR3 protein: CASSIGAWNTEAFF

J gene: TRBJ2-7
V gene: TRBV11-2
clone size: -
D gene: -
CDR3 DNA: TGTGCCAGCAGCTTCGGAGATAGGACCTACGAGCAGTACTTC
CDR3 protein: CASSFGDRTYEQYF

J gene: TRBJ2-2
V gene: TRBV29-1
clone size: -
D gene: -
CDR3 DNA: TGCAGCGTTGTACAGGTCGGGCCAGGCACCGGGGAGCTGTTTTTT
CDR3 protein: CSVVQVGPGTGELFF

J gene: TRBJ1-2
V gene: TRBV29-1
clone size: -
D gene: -
CDR3 DNA: TGCAGCGTTGACTACCAGGGAGCGGGATATGGCTACACCTTC
CDR3 protein: CSVDYQGAGYGYTF

J gene: TRBJ1-5
V gene: TRBV4-2
clone size: -
D gene: -
CDR3 DNA: TGTGCCAGCAGCCAGCAGTCCAATCAGCCCCAGCATTTT
CDR3 protein: CASSQQSNQPQHF

J gene: TRBJ2-3
V gene: TRBV28
clone size: -
D gene: TRBD2
CDR3 DNA: TGTGCCAGCAGCCCGCCGGGACTAGCGGGAGTACGGGAGCAGTATTTT
CDR3 protein: CASSPPGLAGVREQYF

J gene: TRBJ2-2
V gene: TRBV25-1
clone size: few
D gene: TRBD2
CDR3 DNA: TGTGCCAGCAGTGGCCCTAGCGGATACACCGGGGAGCTGTTTTTT
CDR3 protein: CASSGPSGYTGELFF

J gene: TRBJ2-7
V gene: TRBV6-5
clone size: -
D gene: -
CDR3 DNA: TGTGCCAGCAGCTTTACACAGGGCAACGAGCAGTACTTC
CDR3 protein: CASSFTQGNEQYF

J gene: TRBJ2-7
V gene: TRBV6-5
clone size: once
D gene: TRBD1
CDR3 DNA: TGTGCCAGCAGTTACGGACAGGCCTCCTACGAGCAGTACTTC
CDR3 protein: CASSYGQASYEQYF

J gene: TRBJ2-1
V gene: TRBV7-8
clone size: -
D gene: TRBD2
CDR3 DNA: TGTGCCAGCAGTCGACTAGCGGGAAATAACTACAATGAGCAGTTCTTC
CDR3 protein: CASSRLAGNNYNEQFF

J gene: TRBJ1-5
V gene: TRBV7-9
clone size: -
D gene: -
CDR3 DNA: TGTGCCTCGGGGGGGAACGGCCAGCCCCAGCATTTT
CDR3 protein: CASGGNGQPQHF

J gene: TRBJ2-5
V gene: TRBV6-6
clone size: -
D gene: -
CDR3 DNA: TGTGCCAGCCGTCCAGCGGAAGAGACCCAGTACTTC
CDR3 protein: CASRPAEETQYF

J gene: TRBJ1-3
V gene: TRBV6-1
clone size: -
D gene: -
CDR3 DNA: TGTGCCAGCAGGAACGTAGCCTCTGGAAACACCATATATTTT
CDR3 protein: CASRNVASGNTIYF

J gene: TRBJ2-7
V gene: TRBV27
clone size: -
D gene: TRBD2
CDR3 DNA: TGTGCCAGCAGTTCGGCCGGGGGGGCGATTTACGAGCAGTACTTC
CDR3 protein: CASSSAGGAIYEQYF

J gene: TRBJ2-1
V gene: TRBV27
clone size: -
D gene: -
CDR3 DNA: TGTGCCAGCTCCCCAGGGGATGGGAATGAGCAGTTCTTC
CDR3 protein: CASSPGDGNEQFF

J gene: TRBJ2-3
V gene: TRBV19
clone size: few
D gene: -
CDR3 DNA: TGTGCCAGTAGTATAACCAGGGGAGAGGAAGATACGCAGTATTTT
CDR3 protein: CASSITRGEEDTQYF

J gene: TRBJ2-3
V gene: TRBV13
clone size: -
D gene: -
CDR3 DNA: TGTGCCAGCAGCCCCAGGGCCGTCGGGTGGGGCACAGATACGCAGTATTTT
CDR3 protein: CASSPRAVGWGTDTQYF

J gene: TRBJ2-1
V gene: TRBV2
clone size: -
D gene: -
CDR3 DNA: TGTGCCAGCAGTAGAGGCACGTACAATGAGCAGTTCTTC
CDR3 protein: CASSRGTYNEQFF

J gene: TRBJ2-2
V gene: TRBV6-5
clone size: -
D gene: -
CDR3 DNA: TGTGCCAGCAGTTACGGAGGAGCCGGGGAGCTGTTTTTT
CDR3 protein: CASSYGGAGELFF

J gene: TRBJ1-5
V gene: TRBV6-1
clone size: few
D gene: -
CDR3 DNA: TGTGCCGGGAGGCGGGGTAATCAGCCCCAGCATTTT
CDR3 protein: CAGRRGNQPQHF

J gene: TRBJ1-1
V gene: TRBV5-1
clone size: -
D gene: TRBD1
CDR3 DNA: TGCGCCAGCAGCTTACTCACGGGACAGTCTGAAGCTTTCTTT
CDR3 protein: CASSLLTGQSEAFF

J gene: TRBJ2-2
V gene: TRBV19
clone size: -
D gene: TRBD2
CDR3 DNA: TGTGCCAGTAGTATAAGTCTAGCGGGGGGTAAAACCGGGGAGCTGTTTTTT
CDR3 protein: CASSISLAGGKTGELFF

J gene: TRBJ2-1
V gene: TRBV7-2
clone size: -
D gene: TRBD1
CDR3 DNA: TGTGCCAGCAGCCAGGGACAGGGTGGGAATGAGCAGTTCTTC
CDR3 protein: CASSQGQGGNEQFF

J gene: TRBJ2-1
V gene: TRBV27
clone size: -
D gene: TRBD1
CDR3 DNA: TGTGCCAGCAGCCGGGACAGGGTGACAAATGAGCAGTTCTTC
CDR3 protein: CASSRDRVTNEQFF

J gene: TRBJ2-5
V gene: TRBV28
clone size: -
D gene: TRBD2
CDR3 DNA: TGTGCCAGCAGTTATTACCTAGCGGGAGATACACAAGAGACCCAGTACTTC
CDR3 protein: CASSYYLAGDTQETQYF

J gene: TRBJ2-7
V gene: TRBV5-1
clone size: -
D gene: TRBD1
CDR3 DNA: TGCGCCAGCAGCCTTCTGACAGGGTACGAGCAGTACTTC
CDR3 protein: CASSLLTGYEQYF

J gene: TRBJ2-1
V gene: TRBV2
clone size: -
D gene: -
CDR3 DNA: TGTGCCAACCAAGGGGGAAAAACCTACAATGAGCAGTTCTTC
CDR3 protein: CANQGGKTYNEQFF

J gene: TRBJ2-3
V gene: TRBV5-6
clone size: -
D gene: -
CDR3 DNA: TGTGCCAGCAGCTTTGGAGGGAGCACAGATACGCAGTATTTT
CDR3 protein: CASSFGGSTDTQYF

J gene: TRBJ2-7
V gene: TRBV2
clone size: -
D gene: TRBD2
CDR3 DNA: TGTGCCAGCGGGCGGGGGATTGGGTTGTACGAGCAGTACTTC
CDR3 protein: CASGRGIGLYEQYF

J gene: TRBJ1-1
V gene: TRBV10-1
clone size: -
D gene: TRBD1
CDR3 DNA: TGCGCCAGCAGACAGGGGACGGTAGGGGAAGCTTTCTTT
CDR3 protein: CASRQGTVGEAFF

J gene: TRBJ1-1
V gene: TRBV30
clone size: -
D gene: -
CDR3 DNA: TGTGCCTGGTACCCTCCGACAGGTGGTACCACTGAAGCTTTCTTT
CDR3 protein: CAWYPPTGGTTEAFF

J gene: TRBJ1-6
V gene: TRBV7-6
clone size: -
D gene: TRBD1
CDR3 DNA: TGTGCCAGCAGCTCACAGGGGGGAGGTTATAATTCACCCCTCCACTTT
CDR3 protein: CASSSQGGGYNSPLHF

J gene: TRBJ2-2
V gene: TRBV2
clone size: -
D gene: TRBD2
CDR3 DNA: TGTGCCAGCAGACCTAGCGGGAAGGTCACCGGGGAGCTGTTTTTT
CDR3 protein: CASRPSGKVTGELFF

J gene: TRBJ1-1
V gene: TRBV19
clone size: once
D gene: -
CDR3 DNA: TGTGCCAGTAGTATAGATCAGGCCAGGACAAACACTGAAGCTTTCTTT
CDR3 protein: CASSIDQARTNTEAFF

J gene: TRBJ2-7
V gene: TRBV18
clone size: -
D gene: -
CDR3 DNA: TGTGCCAGCTCACCCCGCGTCACGGAGAGATATACGGGGAAATACGAGCAGTACTTC
CDR3 protein: CASSPRVTERYTGKYEQYF

J gene: TRBJ2-5
V gene: TRBV6-5
clone size: -
D gene: -
CDR3 DNA: TGTGCCAGCTTAGGAGAGGGACTGAAGACCCAGTACTTC
CDR3 protein: CASLGEGLKTQYF

J gene: TRBJ1-1
V gene: TRBV27
clone size: -
D gene: -
CDR3 DNA: TGTGCCAGCCGACCAGTTTACAGCCAGAACACTGAAGCTTTCTTT
CDR3 protein: CASRPVYSQNTEAFF

J gene: TRBJ2-2
V gene: TRBV19
clone size: once
D gene: TRBD2
CDR3 DNA: TGTGCCAGTAGTAACCCCGGACTAGCGGGCACCGGGGAGCTGTTTTTT
CDR3 protein: CASSNPGLAGTGELFF

J gene: TRBJ2-1
V gene: TRBV11-1
clone size: -
D gene: -
CDR3 DNA: TGTGCCAGCAGCTTAAAGGTCAGAGGGTTCAATGAGCAGTTCTTC
CDR3 protein: CASSLKVRGFNEQFF

J gene: TRBJ2-2
V gene: TRBV30
clone size: -
D gene: TRBD2
CDR3 DNA: TGTGCCTGGACCCTAGCGGGGGGACACACCGGGGAGCTGTTTTTT
CDR3 protein: CAWTLAGGHTGELFF

J gene: TRBJ2-7
V gene: TRBV6-1
clone size: -
D gene: -
CDR3 DNA: TGTGCCAGCAGCCCCCCGGACACGCGAATCTACGAGCAGTACTTC
CDR3 protein: CASSPPDTRIYEQYF

J gene: TRBJ2-2
V gene: TRBV7-9
clone size: -
D gene: TRBD2
CDR3 DNA: TGTGCCAGCAGCTTGCTAGCGGGAGATAGGACCGGGGAGCTGTTTTTT
CDR3 protein: CASSLLAGDRTGELFF

J gene: TRBJ2-7
V gene: TRBV27
clone size: -
D gene: -
CDR3 DNA: TGTGCCAGCAGTTTTTTCAGGGGCTACGAGCAGTACTTC
CDR3 protein: CASSFFRGYEQYF

J gene: TRBJ2-1
V gene: TRBV25-1
clone size: -
D gene: -
CDR3 DNA: TGTGCCAGCAGTGAATTAGCGAGCTCCTACAATGAGCAGTTCTTC
CDR3 protein: CASSELASSYNEQFF

J gene: TRBJ2-2
V gene: TRBV7-3
clone size: few
D gene: -
CDR3 DNA: TGTGCCAGCAGCCCTTCGCAACCGGCCGGGGAGCTGTTTTTT
CDR3 protein: CASSPSQPAGELFF

J gene: TRBJ1-2
V gene: TRBV7-9
clone size: -
D gene: TRBD1
CDR3 DNA: TGTGCCAGCAGCTCGATGCATGGGACAGGGGGTTACTATGGCTACACCTTC
CDR3 protein: CASSSMHGTGGYYGYTF